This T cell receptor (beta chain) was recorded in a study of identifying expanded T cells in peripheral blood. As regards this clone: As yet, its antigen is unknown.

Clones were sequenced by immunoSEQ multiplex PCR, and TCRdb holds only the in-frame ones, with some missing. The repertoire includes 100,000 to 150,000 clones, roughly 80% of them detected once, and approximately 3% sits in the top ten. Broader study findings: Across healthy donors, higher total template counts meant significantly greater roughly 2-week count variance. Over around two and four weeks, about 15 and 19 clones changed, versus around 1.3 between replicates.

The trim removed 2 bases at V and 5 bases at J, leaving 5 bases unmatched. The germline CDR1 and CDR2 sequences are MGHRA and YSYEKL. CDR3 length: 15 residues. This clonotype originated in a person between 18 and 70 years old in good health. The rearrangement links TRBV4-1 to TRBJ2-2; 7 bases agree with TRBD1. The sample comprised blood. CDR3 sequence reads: CASSQRTGGTGELFF. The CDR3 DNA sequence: TGCGCCAGCAGCCAACGGACAGGCGGGACCGGGGAGCTGTTTTTT.